This note documents a single T cell receptor (beta chain) sequence. This clone has only a few counts. Its target antigen remains unknown. No base quality values were provided; no much bigger clone lies one nucleotide off. The sample is drawn from a study of blood T cell repertoires in COVID-19 (dated by TCRdb to 2020 to 2021). Regarding the study in general: Samples covering the acute and convalescent phases of COVID-19 were provided by collaborators in the United States, Italy and Spain. The material from the prospective study consisted of cDNA or gDNA derived from T cells, B-cell-depleted T cells, or PBMCs. Deeply sampled blood TCRbeta repertoires from subjects exposed to, actively infected with, or recovered from COVID-19 were included in the dataset. The repertoires were released in a freely available public database meant as a resource for research on the immune response to SARS-CoV-2. The samples were drawn from two sources: the first 160 participants of the ongoing ImmuneRACE study, and 1,200 or so subjects contributed by 6 global collaborators. The sample metadata nearly always contained a de-identified subject ID, COVID-19 status, age in years and sex. Where available, HLA class I and class II types were obtained from metadata supplied by the sample provider rather than from assay-based typing.

At one collaborating source in Seattle, patients were enrolled during active infection and were followed longitudinally through the course of disease. Whole blood was collected in K2EDTA tubes by collaborating institutions according to the institutions' own protocols. For TCRbeta analysis, collaborator samples were shipped as frozen whole blood, as isolated PBMCs, or as DNA extracted from either sample type. TCRbeta CDR3 regions were amplified from genomic DNA by means of the immunoSEQ Assay, a bias-controlled multiplex PCR. From the authors' description of their analysis: Nucleated cell counts per sample were estimated from amplification of reference gene primers within the assay. To quantify the absolute abundance of each unique TCRbeta CDR3 rearrangement, sequence reads were collapsed and filtered. For each sample, productive Simpson clonality was calculated as the square root of Simpson's diversity index over productive rearrangements. Not all clones reach the TCRdb copy of this immuneACCESS table, which keeps in-frame sequences only. Checked studies attribute under half of the gap to unresolved V genes and leave the rest unexplained. Clonal size and the V and J genes are those of that table, whereas D and trimming came from the DNA. This sample lists 200,000 to 250,000 clones; 70% to 90% were detected once. Roughly 5.3% of the sample is held by the ten biggest clonotypes.

Study-wide findings and limitations: How much clinical and demographic metadata was included differed by source and by participant, and the metadata was provided uncurated.

The receptor comes from a man in his fifties with COVID-19, enrolled during active disease. Sequencing was done on a sample of peripheral blood.

Read as DNA, the sequence is TGTGCCAGCAGTCTGGGAGACCCTTCCAATGAGCAGTTCTTC. It specifies CASSLGDPSNEQFF. The V gene is TRBV27 and the J gene is TRBJ2-1, with TRBD2 as a weak D call on 5 bases. A distance of 14 bases separates the germline ends of V and J, which lose 5 bases and 6 bases respectively. Counted from cysteine to phenylalanine, this CDR3 has 14 amino acids. The entry retains the CDR3 DNA only, 42 bases that are in frame from base 1. CDR1 MNHEY and CDR2 SMNVEV are derived from the germline V gene (reference sequence).